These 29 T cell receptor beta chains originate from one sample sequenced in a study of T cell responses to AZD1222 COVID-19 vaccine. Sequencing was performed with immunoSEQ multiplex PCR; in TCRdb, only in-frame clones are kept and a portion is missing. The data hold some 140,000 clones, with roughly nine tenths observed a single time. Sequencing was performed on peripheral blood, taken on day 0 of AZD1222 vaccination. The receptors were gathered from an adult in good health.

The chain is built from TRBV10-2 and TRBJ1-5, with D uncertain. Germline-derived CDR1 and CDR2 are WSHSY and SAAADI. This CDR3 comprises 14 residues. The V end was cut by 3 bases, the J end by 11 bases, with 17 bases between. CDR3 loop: CASSDVGNNWAQHF. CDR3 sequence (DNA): TGCGCCAGCAGTGATGTGGGTAACAACTGGGCCCAGCATTTT.

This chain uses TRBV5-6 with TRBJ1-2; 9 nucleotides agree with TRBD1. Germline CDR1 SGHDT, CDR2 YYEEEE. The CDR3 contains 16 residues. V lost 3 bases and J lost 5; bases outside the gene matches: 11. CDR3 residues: CASSSGQGGGLYGYTF. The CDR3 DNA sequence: TGTGCCAGCAGCTCGGGACAGGGCGGCGGACTATATGGCTACACCTTC.

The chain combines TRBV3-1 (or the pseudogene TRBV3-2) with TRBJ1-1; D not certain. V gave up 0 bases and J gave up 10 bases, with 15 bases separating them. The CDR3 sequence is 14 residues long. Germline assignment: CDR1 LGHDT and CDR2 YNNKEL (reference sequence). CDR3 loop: CASSQDWSGSGAFF. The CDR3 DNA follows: TGTGCCAGCAGCCAAGATTGGAGTGGGTCGGGAGCTTTCTTT.

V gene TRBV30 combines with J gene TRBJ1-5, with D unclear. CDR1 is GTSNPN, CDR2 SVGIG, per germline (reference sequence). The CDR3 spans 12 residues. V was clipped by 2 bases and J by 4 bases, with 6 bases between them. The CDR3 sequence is CAWSLYNQPQHF. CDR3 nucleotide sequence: TGTGCCTGGAGTCTGTATAATCAGCCCCAGCATTTT.

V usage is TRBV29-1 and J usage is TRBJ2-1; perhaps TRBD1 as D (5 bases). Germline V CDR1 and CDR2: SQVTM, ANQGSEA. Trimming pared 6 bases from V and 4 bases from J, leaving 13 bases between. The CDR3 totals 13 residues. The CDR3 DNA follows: TGCAGCGTCCCGACAGCAGGGTACAATGAGCAGTTCTTC. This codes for CSVPTAGYNEQFF.

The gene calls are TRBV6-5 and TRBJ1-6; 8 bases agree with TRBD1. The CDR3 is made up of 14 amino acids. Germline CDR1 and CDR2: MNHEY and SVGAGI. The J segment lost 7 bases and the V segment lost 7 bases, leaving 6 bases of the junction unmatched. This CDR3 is CASTRQGYNSPLHF. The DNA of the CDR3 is TGTGCCAGCACCAGACAGGGGTACAATTCACCCCTCCACTTT.

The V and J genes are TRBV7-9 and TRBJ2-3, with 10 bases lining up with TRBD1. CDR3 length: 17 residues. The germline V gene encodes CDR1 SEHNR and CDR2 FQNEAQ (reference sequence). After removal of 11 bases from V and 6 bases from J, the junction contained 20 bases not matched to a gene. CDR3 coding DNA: TGTGCCGGGAGGGGACAGGGGACACAAAAGTCTTTCGATACGCAGTATTTT. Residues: CAGRGQGTQKSFDTQYF.

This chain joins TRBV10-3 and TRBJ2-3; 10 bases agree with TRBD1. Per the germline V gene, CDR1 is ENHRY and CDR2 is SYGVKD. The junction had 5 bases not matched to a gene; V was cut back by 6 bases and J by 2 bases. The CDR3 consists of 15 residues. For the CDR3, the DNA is TGTGCCATCAGGCGGGACAGGGGTTCCACAGATACGCAGTATTTT. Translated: CAIRRDRGSTDTQYF.

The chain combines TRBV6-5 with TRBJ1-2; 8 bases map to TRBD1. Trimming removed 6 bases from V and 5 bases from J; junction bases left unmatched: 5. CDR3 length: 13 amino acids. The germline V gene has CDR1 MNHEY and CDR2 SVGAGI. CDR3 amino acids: CASSPDRAYGYTF. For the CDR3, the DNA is TGTGCCAGCAGCCCGGACAGGGCATATGGCTACACCTTC.

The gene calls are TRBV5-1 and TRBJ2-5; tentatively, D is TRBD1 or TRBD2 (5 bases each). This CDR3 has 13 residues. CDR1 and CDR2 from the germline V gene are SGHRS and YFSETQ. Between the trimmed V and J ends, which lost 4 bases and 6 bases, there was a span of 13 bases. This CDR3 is CASSLGPGQTQYF. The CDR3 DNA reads TGCGCCAGCAGCCTAGGACCGGGACAGACCCAGTACTTC.

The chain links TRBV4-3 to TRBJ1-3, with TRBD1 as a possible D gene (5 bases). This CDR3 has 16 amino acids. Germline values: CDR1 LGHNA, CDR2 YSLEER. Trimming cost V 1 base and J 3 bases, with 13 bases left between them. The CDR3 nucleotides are TGCGCCAGCAGCCAAGCTCCCGGGGCCGGTGGAAACACCATATATTTT. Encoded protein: CASSQAPGAGGNTIYF.

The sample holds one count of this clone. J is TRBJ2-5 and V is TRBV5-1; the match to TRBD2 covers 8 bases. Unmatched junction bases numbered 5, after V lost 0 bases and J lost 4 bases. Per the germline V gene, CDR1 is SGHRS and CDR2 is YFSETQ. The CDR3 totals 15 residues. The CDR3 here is CASSLAGGAPETQYF. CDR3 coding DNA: TGCGCCAGCAGCTTGGCCGGGGGGGCCCCAGAGACCCAGTACTTC.

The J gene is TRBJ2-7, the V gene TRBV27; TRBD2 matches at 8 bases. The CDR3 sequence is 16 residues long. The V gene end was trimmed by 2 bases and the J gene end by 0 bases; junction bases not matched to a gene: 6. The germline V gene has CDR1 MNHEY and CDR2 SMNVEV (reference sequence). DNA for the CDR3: TGTGCCAGCAGTTTAAGGGGACTAGGGCCCTCCTACGAGCAGTACTTC. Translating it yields CASSLRGLGPSYEQYF.

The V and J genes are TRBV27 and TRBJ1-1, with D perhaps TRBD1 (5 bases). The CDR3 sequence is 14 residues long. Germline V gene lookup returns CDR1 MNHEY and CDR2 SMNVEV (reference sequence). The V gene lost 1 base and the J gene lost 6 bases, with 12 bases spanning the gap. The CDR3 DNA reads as TGTGCCAGCAGTTTATACAGGCCGCCGGCTGAAGCTTTCTTT. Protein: CASSLYRPPAEAFF.

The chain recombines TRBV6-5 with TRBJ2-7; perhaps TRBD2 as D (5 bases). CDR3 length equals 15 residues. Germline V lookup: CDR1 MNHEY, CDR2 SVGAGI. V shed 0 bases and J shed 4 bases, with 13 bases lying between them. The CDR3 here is CASSYSPTGGYEQYF. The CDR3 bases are TGTGCCAGCAGTTACTCACCCACGGGCGGGTACGAGCAGTACTTC.

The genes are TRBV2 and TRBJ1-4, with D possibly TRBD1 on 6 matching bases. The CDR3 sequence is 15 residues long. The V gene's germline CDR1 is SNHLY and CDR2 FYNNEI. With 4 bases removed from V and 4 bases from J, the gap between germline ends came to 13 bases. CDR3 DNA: TGTGCCAGCAGTGTGGGGCAGGGGCGTAATGAAAAACTGTTTTTT. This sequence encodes CASSVGQGRNEKLFF.

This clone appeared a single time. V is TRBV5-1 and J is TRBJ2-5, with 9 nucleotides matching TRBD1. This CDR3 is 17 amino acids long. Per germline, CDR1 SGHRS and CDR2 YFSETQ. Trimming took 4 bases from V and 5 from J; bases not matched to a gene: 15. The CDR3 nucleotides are TGCGCCAGCAGCGATCGACCGCCGGGACAGGGTTTCGAGACCCAGTACTTC. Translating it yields CASSDRPPGQGFETQYF.

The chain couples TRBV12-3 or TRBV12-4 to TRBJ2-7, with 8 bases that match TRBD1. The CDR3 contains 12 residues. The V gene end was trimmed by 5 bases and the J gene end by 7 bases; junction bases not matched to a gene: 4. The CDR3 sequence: CASSTGGLEQYF. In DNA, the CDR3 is TGTGCCAGCAGTACAGGGGGATTAGAGCAGTACTTC.

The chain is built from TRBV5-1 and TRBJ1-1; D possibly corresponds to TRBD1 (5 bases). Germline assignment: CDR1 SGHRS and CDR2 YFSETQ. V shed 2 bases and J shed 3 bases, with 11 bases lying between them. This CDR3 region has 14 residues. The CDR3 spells CASSFLQEDTEAFF. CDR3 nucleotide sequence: TGCGCCAGCAGCTTCCTACAGGAGGACACTGAAGCTTTCTTT.

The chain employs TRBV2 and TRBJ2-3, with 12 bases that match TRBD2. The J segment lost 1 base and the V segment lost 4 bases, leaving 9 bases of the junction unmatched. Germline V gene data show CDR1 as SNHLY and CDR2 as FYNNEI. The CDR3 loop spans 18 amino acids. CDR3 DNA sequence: TGTGCCAGCAGTGTTATGTCTAGCGGGGGGGCCGGCACAGATACGCAGTATTTT. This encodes CASSVMSSGGAGTDTQYF. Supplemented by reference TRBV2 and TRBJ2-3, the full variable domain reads EPEVTQTPSHQVTQMGQEVILRCVPISNHLYFYWYRQILGQKVEFLVSFYNNEISEKSEIFDDQFSVERPDGSNFTLKIRSTKLEDSAMYFCASSVMSSGGAGTDTQYFGPGTRLTVL.

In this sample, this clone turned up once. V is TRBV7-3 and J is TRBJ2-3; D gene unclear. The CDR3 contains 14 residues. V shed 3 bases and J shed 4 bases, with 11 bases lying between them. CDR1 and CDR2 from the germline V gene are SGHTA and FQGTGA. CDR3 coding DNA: TGTGCCAGCAGCTTGGTACGCCTCTCAGATACGCAGTATTTT. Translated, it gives CASSLVRLSDTQYF.

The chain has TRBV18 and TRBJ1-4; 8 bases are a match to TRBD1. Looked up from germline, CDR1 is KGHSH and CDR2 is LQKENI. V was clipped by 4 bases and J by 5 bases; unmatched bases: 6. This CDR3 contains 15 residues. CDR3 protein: CASSLWTGWNEKLFF. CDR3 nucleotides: TGTGCCAGCTCACTTTGGACAGGGTGGAATGAAAAACTGTTTTTT.

The CDR3 protein is CASSLGTGSSYNEQFF. DNA for the CDR3: TGTGCCAGCAGCCTCGGGACCGGTAGCTCCTACAATGAGCAGTTCTTC. This chain joins TRBV7-9 and TRBJ2-1; D possibly matches TRBD1 or TRBD2 (5 bases each). The V gene's germline CDR1 is SEHNR and CDR2 FQNEAQ (reference sequence). The CDR3 extends over 16 amino acids. Trimming shortened V by 5 bases and J by 0 bases, and 14 bases separated the two germline ends.

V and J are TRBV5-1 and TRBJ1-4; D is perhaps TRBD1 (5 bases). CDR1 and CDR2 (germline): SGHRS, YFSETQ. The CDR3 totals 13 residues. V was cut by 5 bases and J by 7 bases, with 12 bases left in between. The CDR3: CASRAVGAEKLFF. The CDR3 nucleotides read TGCGCCAGCAGGGCAGTAGGGGCTGAAAAACTGTTTTTT.

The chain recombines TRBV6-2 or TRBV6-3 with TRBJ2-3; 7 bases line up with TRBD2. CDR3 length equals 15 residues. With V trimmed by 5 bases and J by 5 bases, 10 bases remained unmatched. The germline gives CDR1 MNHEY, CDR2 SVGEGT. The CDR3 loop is CASSPLTSNRDTQYF. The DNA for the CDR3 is TGTGCCAGCAGTCCACTGACTAGCAACAGAGATACGCAGTATTTT.

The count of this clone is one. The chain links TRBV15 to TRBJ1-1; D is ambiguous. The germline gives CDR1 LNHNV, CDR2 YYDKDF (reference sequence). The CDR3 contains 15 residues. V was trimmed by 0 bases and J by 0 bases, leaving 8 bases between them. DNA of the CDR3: TGTGCCACCAGCAGAGATCCGATACTGAACACTGAAGCTTTCTTT. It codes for CATSRDPILNTEAFF.

The CDR3 is CASSSKLGSSYNEQFF. CDR3 bases: TGTGCCAGCAGTTCCAAGTTGGGGAGCTCCTACAATGAGCAGTTCTTC. The chain has TRBV6-6 and TRBJ2-1, with D possibly matching TRBD2 (5 bases). Trimming pared 4 bases from V and 0 bases from J, leaving 13 bases between. The CDR3 consists of 16 residues. Germline V gene sequence: CDR1 MNHNY, CDR2 SVGAGI (reference sequence).

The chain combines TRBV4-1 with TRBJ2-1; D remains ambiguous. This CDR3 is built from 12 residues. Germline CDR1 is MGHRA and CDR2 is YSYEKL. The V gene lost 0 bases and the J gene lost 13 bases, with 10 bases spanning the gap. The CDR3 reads CASSQEVSRQFF. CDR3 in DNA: TGCGCCAGCAGCCAAGAGGTCAGCCGCCAGTTCTTC.

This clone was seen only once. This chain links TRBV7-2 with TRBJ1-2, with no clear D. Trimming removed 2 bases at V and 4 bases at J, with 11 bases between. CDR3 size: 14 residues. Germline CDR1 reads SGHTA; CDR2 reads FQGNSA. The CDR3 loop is CASSLSDTAYGYTF. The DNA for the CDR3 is TGTGCCAGCAGCTTATCAGACACCGCCTATGGCTACACCTTC.